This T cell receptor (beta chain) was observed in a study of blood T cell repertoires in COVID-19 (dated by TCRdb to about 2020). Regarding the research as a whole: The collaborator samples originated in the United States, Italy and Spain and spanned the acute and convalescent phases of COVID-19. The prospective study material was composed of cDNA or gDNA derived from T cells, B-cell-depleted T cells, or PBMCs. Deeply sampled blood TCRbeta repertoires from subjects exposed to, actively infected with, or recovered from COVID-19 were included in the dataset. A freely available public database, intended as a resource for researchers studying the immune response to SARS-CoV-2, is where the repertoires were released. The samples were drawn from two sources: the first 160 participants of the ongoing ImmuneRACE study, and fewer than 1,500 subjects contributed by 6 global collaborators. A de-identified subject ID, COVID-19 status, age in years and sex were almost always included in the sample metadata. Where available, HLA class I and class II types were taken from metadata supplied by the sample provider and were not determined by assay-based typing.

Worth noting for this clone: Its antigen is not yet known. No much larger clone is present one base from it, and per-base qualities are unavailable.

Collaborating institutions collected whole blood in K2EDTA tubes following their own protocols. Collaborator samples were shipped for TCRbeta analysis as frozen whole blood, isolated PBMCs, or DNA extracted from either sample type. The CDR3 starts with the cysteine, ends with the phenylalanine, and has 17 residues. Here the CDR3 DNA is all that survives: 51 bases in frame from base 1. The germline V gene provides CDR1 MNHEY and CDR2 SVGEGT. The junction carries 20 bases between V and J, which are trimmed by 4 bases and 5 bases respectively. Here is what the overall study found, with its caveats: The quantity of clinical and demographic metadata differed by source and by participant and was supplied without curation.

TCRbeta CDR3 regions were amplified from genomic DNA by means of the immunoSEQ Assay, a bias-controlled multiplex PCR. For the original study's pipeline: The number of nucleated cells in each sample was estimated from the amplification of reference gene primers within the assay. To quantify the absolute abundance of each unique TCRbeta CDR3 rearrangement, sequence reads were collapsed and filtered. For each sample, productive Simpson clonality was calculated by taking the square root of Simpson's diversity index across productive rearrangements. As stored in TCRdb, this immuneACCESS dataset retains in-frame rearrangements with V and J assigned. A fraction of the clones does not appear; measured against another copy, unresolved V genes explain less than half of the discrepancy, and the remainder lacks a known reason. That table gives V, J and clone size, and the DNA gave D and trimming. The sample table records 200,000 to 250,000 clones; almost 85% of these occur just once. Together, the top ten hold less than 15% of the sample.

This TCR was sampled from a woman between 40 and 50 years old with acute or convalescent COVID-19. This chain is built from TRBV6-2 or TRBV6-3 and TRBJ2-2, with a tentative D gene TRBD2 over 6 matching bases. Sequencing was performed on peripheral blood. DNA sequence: TGTGCCAGCAGTTCCGGTTTTGTCGGGAGAGGGACCGGGGAGCTGTTTTTT. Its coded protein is CASSSGFVGRGTGELFF.